The clone carrying this T cell receptor (beta chain) was seen more than once but under ten times. Its antigen is not identified. Then a second PCR, running about 7 to 11 cycles, was carried out with a sample-barcoded 5' primer and a J-beta primer mix. MiXCR, run by TCRdb on the 5' RACE reads, gives a single entry per CDR3 protein. The sample contains about 780,000 distinct CDR3 sequences, 46% of which appear only once. This sample is part of a study of blood T cells in healthy people across ages. Study-wide results and limits: Higher diversity, along with more naive CD4+ cells, distinguished long-lived donors from aged donors.

This CDR3 has 15 residues. The germline V gene has CDR1 SGHTA and CDR2 FQGNSA. Trimming pared 7 bases from V and 0 bases from J, leaving 13 bases between. Donors gave roughly 10 milliliters of peripheral blood apiece. This sequence was found in a man older than 75 in good health. V usage is TRBV7-2 and J usage is TRBJ1-5, with unresolved D. Sequenced sample: blood. CDR3 amino acids: CASNSDGNSNQPQHF. CDR3 sequence (DNA): TGTGCCAGCAATTCCGACGGAAATAGCAATCAGCCCCAGCATTTT.